The present TCR beta chain was sequenced within a study of regulatory T cells in long-lasting Graves disease. Relying on iRepertoire HTBI primers and Arm-PCR of CDR3 regions, the team built TCR beta libraries. TCRdb used MiXCR to reprocess the multiplex PCR reads, holding one entry per CDR3 protein. The profile shows some 250,000 distinct CDR3 sequences, around 18% of them singletons. This clonotype was seen ten or more times. Time point given: newly diagnosed GD, antithyroid drugs for less than 3 months. The TCR library was prepared using RNA isolated from PBMCs. Germline CDR1 MNHEY, CDR2 SVGAGI. The V and J ends lost 0 bases and 0 bases respectively, with 13 bases between them. The CDR3 has 17 residues. This sample also belongs to another study, concerning T cells in Graves' hyperthyroidism and ophthalmopathy. That report notes: No progression to ophthalmopathy during 18 months of follow-up defined stable disease.

The chain carries TRBV6-5 and TRBJ2-3, with D possibly being TRBD1 or TRBD2 (5 bases each). This TCR was recovered from a woman in her twenties or thirties with Graves disease. Material: peripheral blood mononuclear cells (PBMCs), obtained at new diagnosis, from a patient treated with antithyroid drugs. This chain's CDR3 is CASSYSAGDLSTDTQYF. CDR3 bases: TGTGCCAGCAGTTACTCGGCCGGGGACCTTAGCACAGATACGCAGTATTTT.